This TCR beta chain was identified in a study of cytomegalovirus exposure and HLA in healthy donors. Notes on the study in general: Association of a missense DCLRE1C variant with TCR beta V- and J-gene trimming was reported in a later analysis.

V lost 7 bases to trimming and J lost 4 bases; unmatched junction nucleotides: 3. CDR1 is GTSNPN and CDR2 is SVGIG in the germline V gene (reference sequence). The CDR3 extends over 13 amino acids. A multiplex PCR was run with 60 Vbeta primers and 13 Jbeta primers. The assay was immunoSEQ multiplex PCR, and TCRdb's table has in-frame clones only and misses some. This repertoire shows approximately 220,000 clones, roughly 70% found once; its top ten account for 1.8%. Concerning this clone: Its matching antigen is unknown.

The material sequenced was PBMCs. This sequence was found in a woman younger than 45 in good health and CMV-seronegative. The chain combines TRBV30 with TRBJ2-1, with 11 positions matching TRBD2. The CDR3 coding sequence is TGTGCCTCCCGACTAGCGGGATACAATGAGCAGTTCTTC. Translating it yields CASRLAGYNEQFF.